This TCR beta chain is drawn from a study of blood T cell repertoires in COVID-19. Study summary: Material from acute and convalescent COVID-19 was sourced from the United States, Italy and Spain. PBMCs, B-cell-depleted T cells, or T cells were the source of the cDNA or gDNA that made up the material.

Per the original methods: Estimates of nucleated cell counts were drawn from the amplification of reference gene primers. Measured with immunoSEQ multiplex PCR; TCRdb has only the in-frame clones, and not every one. Clone size and V and J calls were adopted from that table, with D and trimming inferred from the DNA. The table has about 30,000 clones, 88% seen once. CDR1 is MNHNS and CDR2 is SASEGT in the germline V gene. Trimming cost V 1 base and J 0 bases, with 6 bases left between them. The CDR3 is made up of 14 amino acids. The receptor comes from a human donor in a cohort sampled during active COVID-19. Material for sequencing was peripheral blood. The V call is TRBV6-1, the J call TRBJ1-2; D unresolved. The CDR3 DNA is TGTGCCAGCAGTGAAGGGTCAGCTAACTATGGCTACACCTTC. Translating gives CASSEGSANYGYTF.